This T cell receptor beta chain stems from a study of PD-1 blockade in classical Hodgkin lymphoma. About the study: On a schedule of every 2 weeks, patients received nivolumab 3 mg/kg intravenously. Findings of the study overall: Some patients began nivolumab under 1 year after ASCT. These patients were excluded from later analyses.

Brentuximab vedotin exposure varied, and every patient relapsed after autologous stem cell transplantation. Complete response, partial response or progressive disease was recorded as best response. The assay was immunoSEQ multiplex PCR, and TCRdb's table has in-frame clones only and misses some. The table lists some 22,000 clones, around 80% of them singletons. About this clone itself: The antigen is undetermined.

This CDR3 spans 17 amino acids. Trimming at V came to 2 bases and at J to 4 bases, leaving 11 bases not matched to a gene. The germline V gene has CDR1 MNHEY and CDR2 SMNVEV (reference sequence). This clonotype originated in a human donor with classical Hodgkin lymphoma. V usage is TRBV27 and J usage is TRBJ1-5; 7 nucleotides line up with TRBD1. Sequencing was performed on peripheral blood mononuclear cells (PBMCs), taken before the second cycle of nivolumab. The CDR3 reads CASSLGTGAAVNQPQHF. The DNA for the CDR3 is TGTGCCAGCAGTTTAGGTACAGGGGCGGCAGTTAATCAGCCCCAGCATTTT.